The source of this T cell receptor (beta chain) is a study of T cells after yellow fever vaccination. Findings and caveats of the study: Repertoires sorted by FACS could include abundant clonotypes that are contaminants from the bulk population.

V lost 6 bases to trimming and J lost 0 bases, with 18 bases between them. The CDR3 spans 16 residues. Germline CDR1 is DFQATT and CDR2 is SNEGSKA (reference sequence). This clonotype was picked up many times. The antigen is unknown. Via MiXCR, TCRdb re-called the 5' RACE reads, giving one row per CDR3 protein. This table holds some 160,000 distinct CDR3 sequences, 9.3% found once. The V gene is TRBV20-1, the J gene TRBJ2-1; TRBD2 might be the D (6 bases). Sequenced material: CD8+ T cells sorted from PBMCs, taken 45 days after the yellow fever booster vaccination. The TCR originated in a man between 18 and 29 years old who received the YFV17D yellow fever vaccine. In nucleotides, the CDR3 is TGCAGTGCGAACCACCCCTACGGGGGCTCCTACAATGAGCAGTTCTTC. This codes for CSANHPYGGSYNEQFF.